This paragraph reports one T cell receptor beta chain. Distinct nucleotide sequences in the sample also encode this CDR3. The record originates from a study of blood T cell repertoires in COVID-19. Study-level background: Sites in the United States, Italy and Spain provided acute and convalescent COVID-19 samples.

How the authors handled the data: Estimated nucleated cell counts came from reference gene primer amplification. The table came from immunoSEQ multiplex PCR; TCRdb's copy has only in-frame clones and leaves some out. For V, J and clone size, that table is used; D and trimming come from the DNA. Of around 450,000 clones listed, 70% to 90% are singletons. CDR1 SGDLS and CDR2 YYNGEE come from the germline V gene. V lost 0 bases to trimming and J lost 4 bases, with 4 bases between them. This CDR3 contains 12 residues. The receptor comes from a woman aged 18-35 years with acute COVID-19. Sequenced input: PBMCs or T cells enriched from blood (not recorded which). V and J are TRBV9 and TRBJ1-2; unclear D gene. The CDR3 loop is CASSVAGYGYTF. CDR3 DNA sequence: TGTGCCAGCAGCGTAGCAGGCTATGGCTACACCTTC. Full variable domain (remainder filled in from reference TRBV9 and TRBJ1-2): DSGVTQTPKHLITATGQRVTLRCSPRSGDLSVYWYQQSLDQGLQFLIQYYNGEERAKGNILERFSAQQFPDLHSELNLSSLELGDSALYFCASSVAGYGYTFGSGTRLTVV.